The 3 T cell receptor beta chains below come from one sample, sequenced in a study of T cell responses to AZD1222 COVID-19 vaccine. The protocol was immunoSEQ multiplex PCR, while the TCRdb copy is restricted to in-frame clones and leaves out a portion. This repertoire shows around 130,000 clones, roughly 92% found once; its top ten account for over 1.5%. This sample comprised peripheral blood, obtained on day 0 of AZD1222 vaccination. These receptors all come from an adult in good health.

This chain connects TRBV7-9 to TRBJ1-1; no clear D. Germline CDR1 SEHNR, CDR2 FQNEAQ (reference sequence). V was shortened by 5 bases and J by 0 bases, with 7 bases between the two germline ends. This CDR3 is 13 amino acids long. The CDR3 bases are TGTGCCAGCAGCCGTGACATGAACACTGAAGCTTTCTTT. It specifies CASSRDMNTEAFF.

The chain links TRBV5-5 to TRBJ1-3; D remains unclear. Deletions cut 0 bases from V and 4 bases from J, with 8 bases between. This CDR3 region has 14 residues. Germline V gene lookup returns CDR1 SGHKS and CDR2 YYEKEE (reference sequence). CDR3 region: CASSLGDGGNTIYF. As DNA, the CDR3 is TGTGCCAGCAGCTTGGGGGATGGCGGAAACACCATATATTTT.

Note on this clone: It is likely a read error, because the conserved phenylalanine at the end of the CDR3 is missing. No DNA is shown, since the ends of the CDR3 on it are uncertain; the CDR3 is the one TCRdb lists. The chain combines TRBV3-1 (or the pseudogene TRBV3-2) with TRBJ1-2. The CDR3 sequence runs 12 residues, both termini included. Germline V gene lookup returns CDR1 LGHDT and CDR2 YNNKEL (reference sequence). The CDR3 is CASSRVGGPPII.